These 22 T cell receptor beta chains were all obtained from the same sample, sequenced in a study of blood T cell repertoires in COVID-19. Method: immunoSEQ multiplex PCR; TCRdb's copy keeps in-frame clones and lacks some. The table includes roughly 330,000 clones, about 87% detected once. Sequences were obtained from PBMCs or T cells enriched from blood (not recorded which). The receptors come from a woman in her 30s who had recovered from COVID-19.

V is TRBV4-2 and J is TRBJ2-1; TRBD2 agrees at 8 bases. Germline loops: CDR1 LGHNA, CDR2 YNFKEQ. Trimming took 1 base from V and 0 from J; bases not matched to a gene: 5. This CDR3 contains 17 residues. The CDR3 reads CASSQGSGGHSYNEQFF. The CDR3 bases are TGTGCCAGCAGCCAAGGGAGCGGGGGACACTCCTACAATGAGCAGTTCTTC.

The chain joins TRBV6-5 to TRBJ1-5, with 8 bases fitting TRBD1. This CDR3 has 13 amino acids. With V trimmed by 6 bases and J by 4 bases, 2 bases remained unmatched. Germline V gene lookup returns CDR1 MNHEY and CDR2 SVGAGI. CDR3 loop: CASSWTGNQPQHF. The DNA of the CDR3 is TGTGCCAGCAGCTGGACAGGGAATCAGCCCCAGCATTTT.

The chain combines TRBV5-4 with TRBJ1-4, with D maybe TRBD1 (5 bases). This CDR3 spans 15 amino acids. Germline-derived CDR1 and CDR2 are SGHNT and YYREEE (reference sequence). V was trimmed by 3 bases and J by 7 bases, leaving 16 bases between them. CDR3 amino acids: CASSSEGEPPEKLFF. CDR3 coding DNA: TGTGCCAGCAGCTCCGAAGGGGAACCCCCTGAAAAACTGTTTTTT.

The rearrangement links TRBV28 to TRBJ1-5; D is unclear. Trimming left V 9 bases short and J 6 bases short, with 15 bases between. CDR3 length: 13 residues. Germline loops: CDR1 MDHEN, CDR2 SYDVKM. DNA for the CDR3: TGTGCCAGTTGGTTTGGAGGGATTCAGCCCCAGCATTTT. It codes for CASWFGGIQPQHF.

The V gene is TRBV7-8, the J gene TRBJ1-1; tentative D call: TRBD1 (6 bases). Trimming stripped 1 base from V and 3 bases from J, with 12 bases between. The length of the CDR3 is 15 residues. CDR1 is SGHVS and CDR2 is FQNEAQ in the germline V gene. The CDR3 bases are TGTGCCAGCAGCTTAGGGACAGCCGAAGACACTGAAGCTTTCTTT. The encoded protein is CASSLGTAEDTEAFF.

This clone was observed a few times. The sample carries other DNA sequences with the same CDR3. The chain has TRBV4-1 and TRBJ1-5; a possible D gene is TRBD1 (5 bases). CDR1 is MGHRA and CDR2 is YSYEKL in the germline V gene. CDR3 size: 16 residues. Deletions cut 0 bases from V and 2 bases from J, with 11 bases between. CDR3 sequence (DNA): TGCGCCAGCAGCCAAGATCGAAGCAGGGGCAATCAGCCCCAGCATTTT. It translates to CASSQDRSRGNQPQHF.

The V and J genes are TRBV5-1 and TRBJ2-1; 10 bases align to TRBD2. The V and J ends lost 1 base and 7 bases, in that order; junction bases with no gene match: 23. The CDR3 length is 21 residues. CDR1 and CDR2 (germline): SGHRS, YFSETQ. CDR3 in amino acids: CASSLWRGGLAGAQYVNEQFF. In nucleotides, the CDR3 is TGCGCCAGCAGCTTGTGGCGGGGAGGCCTAGCGGGGGCCCAATACGTTAATGAGCAGTTCTTC.

The rearrangement joins TRBV4-3 to TRBJ2-7, with TRBD2 matching 7 bases. The trim removed 0 bases at V and 1 base at J, leaving 6 bases unmatched. This CDR3 comprises 16 residues. From germline, CDR1 is LGHNA and CDR2 YSLEER. The CDR3 spells CASSQDWTRGSYEQYF. The CDR3 DNA is TGCGCCAGCAGCCAAGATTGGACTAGGGGTTCCTACGAGCAGTACTTC.

V gene TRBV11-2 combines with J gene TRBJ1-1; maybe TRBD1 (6 bases). Germline CDR1 and CDR2: SGHAT and FQNNGV. This CDR3 has 16 amino acids. The V gene lost 1 base and the J gene lost 0 bases, with 12 bases spanning the gap. The CDR3 sequence is CASSLAWTAMNTEAFF. CDR3 sequence (DNA): TGTGCCAGCAGCTTAGCCTGGACAGCCATGAACACTGAAGCTTTCTTT.

The gene calls are TRBV7-2 and TRBJ1-2, with 9 bases aligning to TRBD1. The CDR3 consists of 15 residues. V shed 3 bases and J 4 bases; nucleotides not matched to a gene: 6. CDR1 is SGHTA, CDR2 FQGNSA, per germline. CDR3 amino acids: CASSFMGQGSYGYTF. The CDR3 nucleotides read TGTGCCAGCAGCTTCATGGGACAGGGCAGCTATGGCTACACCTTC.

The count of this clone is one. This sequence joins TRBV5-1 and TRBJ2-1; no reliable D call. This CDR3 contains 15 residues. The germline V gene has CDR1 SGHRS and CDR2 YFSETQ. V was cut by 0 bases and J by 4 bases, with 11 bases left in between. CDR3 protein: CASSLGASSYNEQFF. The CDR3, as DNA: TGCGCCAGCAGCTTGGGTGCCAGTTCTTACAATGAGCAGTTCTTC.

This rearrangement joins TRBV2 to TRBJ1-6; D may be TRBD1 (6 bases). Germline V lookup: CDR1 SNHLY, CDR2 FYNNEI. CDR3 length equals 14 residues. V was pared by 9 bases and J by 2 bases, with 11 bases between. The CDR3 here is CASGGDTYNSPLHF. CDR3 in DNA: TGTGCCAGTGGGGGGGACACCTATAATTCACCCCTCCACTTT. Complete variable domain (other parts from reference TRBV2 and TRBJ1-6): EPEVTQTPSHQVTQMGQEVILRCVPISNHLYFYWYRQILGQKVEFLVSFYNNEISEKSEIFDDQFSVERPDGSNFTLKIRSTKLEDSAMYFCASGGDTYNSPLHFGNGTRLTVT.

The chain employs TRBV28 and TRBJ1-4; tentatively, D is TRBD1 (5 bases). V lost 2 bases, J lost 11 bases, and 21 bases lay in between. This CDR3 region has 16 residues. Germline values: CDR1 MDHEN, CDR2 SYDVKM. The CDR3 loop reads CASSLTLIGSGGKLFF. As DNA, the CDR3 is TGTGCCAGCAGTTTAACCCTGATAGGAAGCGGGGGGAAACTGTTTTTT.

The chain joins TRBV2 to TRBJ2-1; D is possibly TRBD1 (5 bases). Germline CDR1 is SNHLY and CDR2 is FYNNEI. CDR3 length: 17 residues. The V end lost 0 bases, the J end lost 4 bases, and 16 bases lay between the germline ends. The CDR3 sequence: CASSEALQGMGYNEQFF. The CDR3 DNA sequence: TGTGCCAGCAGTGAAGCGCTTCAGGGTATGGGGTACAATGAGCAGTTCTTC.

The rearrangement joins TRBV6-5 to TRBJ1-2; TRBD1 is a possible D gene (6 bases). The CDR3 is 13 amino acids. Looked up from germline, CDR1 is MNHEY and CDR2 is SVGAGI. The ends were cut back, 7 bases at V and 6 bases at J, with 15 bases in the middle. The CDR3 DNA sequence: TGTGCCAGCACCCCGTGGGGGCCGGATGGCTACACCTTC. Encoded protein: CASTPWGPDGYTF.

The genes are TRBV5-5 and TRBJ2-7; 8 bases are a match to TRBD1. Looked up from germline, CDR1 is SGHKS and CDR2 is YYEKEE (reference sequence). The CDR3 covers 14 residues. Losses at the gene ends were 1 base for V and 0 bases for J; bases not matched to a gene: 0. This CDR3 reads CASSLQGASYEQYF. The CDR3 nucleotides are TGTGCCAGCAGCTTGCAGGGGGCCTCCTACGAGCAGTACTTC.

The CDR3 spells CASSERGRGYGYTF. The CDR3 nucleotides read TGTGCCAGTAGTGAAAGGGGTAGAGGCTATGGCTACACCTTC. V and J are TRBV19 and TRBJ1-2; D perhaps matches TRBD1 (5 bases). The CDR3 sequence is 14 residues long. Trimming left V 5 bases short and J 4 bases short, with 14 bases between. Germline V lookup: CDR1 LNHDA, CDR2 SQIVND (reference sequence).

This clone occurred once. The rearrangement links TRBV4-1 to TRBJ2-5, with D perhaps matching TRBD2 (6 bases). The CDR3 totals 15 residues. The V end lost 0 bases, the J end lost 4 bases, and 12 bases lay between the germline ends. In germline, CDR1 is MGHRA, CDR2 YSYEKL. CDR3 amino acids: CASSQDRKGGETQYF. The CDR3 nucleotides are TGCGCCAGCAGCCAAGATCGGAAGGGAGGAGAGACCCAGTACTTC.

The chain employs TRBV4-1 and TRBJ2-1; the match to TRBD2 covers 11 bases. CDR3 length equals 17 residues. Trimming at V came to 4 bases and at J to 0 bases, leaving 5 bases not matched to a gene. The V gene's germline CDR1 is MGHRA and CDR2 YSYEKL. CDR3 protein: CASSPTSGGSSYNEQFF. CDR3 coding DNA: TGCGCCAGCAGCCCAACTAGCGGGGGTAGCTCCTACAATGAGCAGTTCTTC.

This clone was seen only once. The CDR3 sequence: CASSSHRVRKETQYF. In DNA, the CDR3 is TGTGCCAGTAGTTCCCACAGGGTCCGGAAAGAGACCCAGTACTTC. J is TRBJ2-5 and V is TRBV19; TRBD1 is a possible D gene (6 bases). Germline lookup yields CDR1 LNHDA and CDR2 SQIVND (reference sequence). The V and J ends lost 5 bases and 3 bases respectively, with 16 bases between them. This CDR3 contains 15 residues.

This clone was seen just once. The V gene is TRBV10-1, the J gene TRBJ1-1, with TRBD1 matching 9 bases. The V segment lost 6 bases and the J segment 4 bases; nucleotides outside the gene matches: 9. The CDR3 is 15 amino acids. Per germline, CDR1 WNHNN and CDR2 SYGVQD (reference sequence). The CDR3 DNA follows: TGCGCCAGCAGCCGGGACAGGGTGCGGACCACTGAAGCTTTCTTT. Protein sequence: CASSRDRVRTTEAFF.

The CDR3 DNA follows: TGTGCCAGCAGCCCCAACCTGGGCAGGGGGGACACTAACTATGGCTACACCTTC. Its protein is CASSPNLGRGDTNYGYTF. V and J are TRBV7-9 and TRBJ1-2, with 7 bases lining up with TRBD1. Germline V CDR1 and CDR2: SEHNR, FQNEAQ (reference sequence). Trimming removed 5 bases from V and 0 bases from J; junction bases left unmatched: 15. The CDR3 totals 18 residues.